This T cell receptor (beta chain) was profiled in a study of blood T cell repertoires in COVID-19 (dated by TCRdb to 2018 to 2020). About the investigation overall: Collaborator samples came from the United States, Italy and Spain and covered acute and convalescent phases of COVID-19. The material from the prospective study consisted of cDNA or gDNA derived from T cells, B-cell-depleted T cells, or PBMCs. Deeply sampled blood TCRbeta repertoires from subjects exposed to, actively infected with, or recovered from COVID-19 were included in the dataset. The repertoires were released in a freely available public database meant as a resource for research on the immune response to SARS-CoV-2. Samples were obtained from the ongoing ImmuneRACE study (first 160 participants) and from some 1,300 subjects provided by 6 global collaborators. A de-identified subject ID, COVID-19 status, age in years and sex were almost always included in the sample metadata. Where available, HLA class I and class II types were taken from metadata supplied by the sample provider and were not determined by assay-based typing. What the study reported, not specific to this receptor: The amount of clinical and demographic metadata varied by source and participant and was provided uncurated.

Enrolling through a virtual design, the prospective study's participants ranged in age from roughly 18 to 95 years and lived across roughly 23 United States geographic areas. In the prospective study, participants were assigned to cohorts based on the clinical history participants reported in a screening survey and a study questionnaire. ImmuneRACE Cohort 3 recovered participants were defined by two consecutive negative NP/OP PCR tests, healthcare professional clearance, or symptom resolution. In the prospective study, whole blood, serum and a nasopharyngeal or oropharyngeal swab were collected from each participant by mobile phlebotomists. Additional blood draws and questionnaires over an approximately two-month period could optionally be provided by prospective study participants. Before DNA extraction, prospective study blood samples were shipped either frozen or at room temperature. From the cysteine up to the phenylalanine, the CDR3 has a length of 12 residues. Only the CDR3 DNA is retained, 36 bases long and in frame from the first base. Reading the germline V gene (reference sequence) gives CDR1 DFQATT and CDR2 SNEGSKA. At the junction V is shortened by 6 bases and J by 5 bases; bases outside the gene matches: 4.

The immunoSEQ Assay, a bias-controlled multiplex PCR, was used to amplify TCRbeta CDR3 regions from genomic DNA. The original methods were these. The number of nucleated cells in each sample was estimated by amplification of reference gene primers within the assay. To quantify the absolute abundance of each unique TCRbeta CDR3 rearrangement, sequence reads were collapsed and filtered. Productive Simpson clonality was computed per sample as the square root of Simpson's diversity index over productive rearrangements. TCRdb's version of the immuneACCESS table is confined to in-frame rearrangements and falls short of the full clone set. An unresolved V gene accounts for under half of the shortfall where checked; the remainder is of unknown origin. V and J calls and clone size come straight from that table; D and trimming were deduced from the DNA. The sample table holds some 200,000 clones, of which 82% were seen once. The ten largest account for 10% to 15% of the sample.

Regarding this clone: The antigen it recognizes is unknown. No quality values exist for individual bases; no much larger clone is one base distant.

The sequence came from a man aged 35-49 years who had recovered from COVID-19. The chain is encoded by TRBV20-1 joined to TRBJ2-5; TRBD1 aligns with 9 central bases. Sequencing was done on a sample of PBMCs or T cells enriched from blood (not recorded which). The nucleotides are TGCAGTGCAAGTACAGGGGGCGAGACCCAGTACTTC. The translation is CSASTGGETQYF.